This T cell receptor (beta chain) appears in the sequencing data of a study of siplizumab effects on memory and regulatory T cells. Trimming stripped 10 bases from V and 1 base from J, with 13 bases between. This CDR3 comprises 13 residues. CDR1 and CDR2 from the germline V gene are SEHNR and FQNEAQ (reference sequence). Study conclusions and caveats: It was never confirmed that proliferating Tregs from siplizumab cultures were suppressive. Siplizumab produced a significant drop in alloreactive sequences attributable to unstimulated CD4+ memory cells.

Details on this clone: Its antigen remains unknown.

Sequencing of each sample assayed around 10^5 TCR templates. The table came from immunoSEQ multiplex PCR; TCRdb's copy has only in-frame clones and leaves some out. The sample shows about 85,000 clones, over 90% of them seen only once. The source is a human donor in good health. Sequenced material: CD8+ T cells sorted from blood. V is TRBV7-9 and J is TRBJ1-1; possible D gene TRBD1, 5 bases. The CDR3 sequence is CATKTVQNTEAFF. In nucleotides, the CDR3 is TGTGCCACCAAGACAGTACAGAACACTGAAGCTTTCTTT.